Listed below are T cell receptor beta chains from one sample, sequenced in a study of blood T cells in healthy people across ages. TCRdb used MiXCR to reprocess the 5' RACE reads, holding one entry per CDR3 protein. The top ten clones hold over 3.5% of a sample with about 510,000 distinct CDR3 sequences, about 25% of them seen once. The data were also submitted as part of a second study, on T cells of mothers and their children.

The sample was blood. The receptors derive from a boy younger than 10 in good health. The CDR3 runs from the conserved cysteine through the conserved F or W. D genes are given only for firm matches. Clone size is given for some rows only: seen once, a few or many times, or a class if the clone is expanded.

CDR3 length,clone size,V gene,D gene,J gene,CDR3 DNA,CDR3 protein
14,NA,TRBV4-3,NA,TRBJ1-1,TGCGCCAGCAGCCAAGATCACGGGGGTTGGTATGCTTTCTTT,CASSQDHGGWYAFF
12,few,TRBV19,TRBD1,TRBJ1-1,TGTGCCAGTCACAGGGGGCGAACTGAAGCTTTCTTT,CASHRGRTEAFF
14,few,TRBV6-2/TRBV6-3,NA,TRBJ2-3,TGTGCCAGCAGTTACGCTCCAAGGCCCGATACGCAGTATTTT,CASSYAPRPDTQYF
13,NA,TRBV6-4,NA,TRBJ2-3,TGTGCCAGTCCTTTTCGGGACACAGATACGCAGTATTTT,CASPFRDTDTQYF
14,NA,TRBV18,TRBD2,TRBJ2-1,TGTGCCAGCTCACCCCTAGCGGTAAACAATGAGCAGTTCTTC,CASSPLAVNNEQFF
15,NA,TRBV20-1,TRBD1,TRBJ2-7,TGCAGTGCTAGAGCTAGGGACAGGCGGGGCTACGAGCAGTACTTC,CSARARDRRGYEQYF
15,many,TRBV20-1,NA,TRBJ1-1,TGCAGTGCTAGAGACGACCGGGAGGAGAACACTGAAGCTTTCTTT,CSARDDREENTEAFF
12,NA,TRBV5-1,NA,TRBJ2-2,TGCGCCAGCAGCTTGGGTTTCAGGGAGCTGTTTTTT,CASSLGFRELFF
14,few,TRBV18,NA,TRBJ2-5,TGTGCCAGCTCACCTGGGACCAAACAAGAGACCCAGTACTTC,CASSPGTKQETQYF
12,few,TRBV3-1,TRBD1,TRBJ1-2,TGTGCCACCACAACGGGACAGTATGGCTACACCTTC,CATTTGQYGYTF
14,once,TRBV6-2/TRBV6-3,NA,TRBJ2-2,TGTGCCAGCACATTAGGGGCGAACACCGGGGAGCTGTTTTTT,CASTLGANTGELFF
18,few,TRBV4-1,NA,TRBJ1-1,TGCGCCAGCAGCCCGACTGACATGGCCCCCTCTATGAACACTGAAGCTTTCTTT,CASSPTDMAPSMNTEAFF
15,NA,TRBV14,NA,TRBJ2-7,TGTGCCAGCAGCCAAGAGGGCAGGGAGATGGTGGTGCAGTACTTC,CASSQEGREMVVQYF
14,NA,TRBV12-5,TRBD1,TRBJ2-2,TGTTCAGTGGCTGGGACAGGGGGAATCGGGGAGCTGTTTTTT,CSVAGTGGIGELFF
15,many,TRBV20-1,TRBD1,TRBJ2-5,TGCAGTGCTAGTGACGGGACAGGGGGACAAGAGACCCAGTACTTC,CSASDGTGGQETQYF
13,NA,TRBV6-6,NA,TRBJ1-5,TGTGCCAGCGGTTACGGGGCAGGCCAGCCCCAGCATTTT,CASGYGAGQPQHF
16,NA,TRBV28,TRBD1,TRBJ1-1,TGTGCCAGCAGTTTAAGGGGAGGACAGGGAAACACTGAAGCTTTCTTT,CASSLRGGQGNTEAFF
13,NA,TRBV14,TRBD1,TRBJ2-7,TGTGCCAGCAGCCTGTGGACAGGTCGCGAGCAGTACTTC,CASSLWTGREQYF
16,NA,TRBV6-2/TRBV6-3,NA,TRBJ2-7,TGTGCCAGCAGTTACTCGACATCGGGACACTCCTACGAGCAGTACTTC,CASSYSTSGHSYEQYF
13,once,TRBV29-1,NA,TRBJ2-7,TGCAGCGGGAGTGGGGGCCATATCTACGAGCAGTACTTC,CSGSGGHIYEQYF
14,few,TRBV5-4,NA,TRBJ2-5,TGTGCCAGCAGCTCCAGACGGGGCCAAGAGACCCAGTACTTC,CASSSRRGQETQYF
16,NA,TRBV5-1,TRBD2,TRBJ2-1,TGCGCCAGCAGCCCAGAAGGAAGCGGGAGGAGGGGTGAGCAGTTCTTC,CASSPEGSGRRGEQFF
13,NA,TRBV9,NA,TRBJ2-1,TGTGCCAGCAGCGTAGTTCCTCTCAATGAGCAGTTCTTC,CASSVVPLNEQFF
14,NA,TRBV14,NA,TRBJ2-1,TGTGCCAGCAGCCAAGTGATGGAGAGCAATGAGCAGTTCTTC,CASSQVMESNEQFF
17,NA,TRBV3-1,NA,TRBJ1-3,TGTGCCAGCAGCCGGTTCGACGGACACTTCTCTGGAAACACCATATATTTT,CASSRFDGHFSGNTIYF
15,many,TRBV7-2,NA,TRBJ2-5,TGTGCCAGCAGCTTAGAAGGAACTACAAAGGGGACCCAGTACTTC,CASSLEGTTKGTQYF
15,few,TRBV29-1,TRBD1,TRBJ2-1,TGCAGCGTTGAACCGGGACAGAGCATATACAATGAGCAGTTCTTC,CSVEPGQSIYNEQFF
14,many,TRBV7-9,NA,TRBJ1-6,TGTGCCAGCAGCTTGAATGATTATAATTCACCCCTCCACTTT,CASSLNDYNSPLHF
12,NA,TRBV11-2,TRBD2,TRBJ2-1,TGTGCCAGCAGCCTTCCAGGACTAGCGGCTTACTTC,CASSLPGLAAYF
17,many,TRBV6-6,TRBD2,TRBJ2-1,TGTGCCAGCAGTTACTCGGGCCTAGCGGGGGTTTACAATGAGCAGTTCTTC,CASSYSGLAGVYNEQFF
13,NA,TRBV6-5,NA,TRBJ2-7,TGTGCCAGCAGTTCGAGACCCTCCTACGAGCAGTACTTC,CASSSRPSYEQYF
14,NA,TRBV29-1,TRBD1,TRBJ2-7,TGCAGCGTTGGGGGCCTGGGACAGGTCTACGAGCAGTACTTC,CSVGGLGQVYEQYF
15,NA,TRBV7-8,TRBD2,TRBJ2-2,TGTGCCACGGGGAAAAGCGGGAGTGGCACCGGGGAGCTGTTTTTT,CATGKSGSGTGELFF
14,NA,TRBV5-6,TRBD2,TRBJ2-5,TGTGCCAGCAGCACCGGGACTAGCGGGAGCCTTCTGTTCTTC,CASSTGTSGSLLFF
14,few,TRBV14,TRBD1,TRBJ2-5,TGTGCCAGCAGCTTACGGGACAGCGAAGAGACCCAGTACTTC,CASSLRDSEETQYF
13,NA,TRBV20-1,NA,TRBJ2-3,TGCAGTGCTAGTGGGGTTGGGACAGATACGCAGTATTTT,CSASGVGTDTQYF
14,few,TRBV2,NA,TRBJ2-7,TGTGCCGGCAGTGATCCGGGAGTAAGCCACGAGCAGTACTTC,CAGSDPGVSHEQYF
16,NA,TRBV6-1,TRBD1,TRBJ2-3,TGTGCCAGCAGTGAAATACCGGGACAGGGCACAGATACGCAGTATTTT,CASSEIPGQGTDTQYF
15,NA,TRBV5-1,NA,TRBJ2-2,TGCGCCAGCAGCTTGGCGGCAGGTAGAACCGGGGAGCTGTTTTTT,CASSLAAGRTGELFF
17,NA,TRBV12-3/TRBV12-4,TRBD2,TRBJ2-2,TGTGCCAGCAGTTTAGAATGGGGACTAGCGGGAATCGGGGAGCTGTTTTTT,CASSLEWGLAGIGELFF
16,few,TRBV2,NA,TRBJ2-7,TGTGCCAGCAGTGAAGAAGCTGGAAATCGAGGCTACGAGCAGTACTTC,CASSEEAGNRGYEQYF
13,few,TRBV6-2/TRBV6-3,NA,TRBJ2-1,TGTGCCAGCAGTGCACTAGTTCGGAGTGAGCAGTTCTTC,CASSALVRSEQFF
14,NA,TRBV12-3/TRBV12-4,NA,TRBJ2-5,TGTGCCAGCAGTCTACAGGGGGGGAAGGAGACCCAGTACTTC,CASSLQGGKETQYF
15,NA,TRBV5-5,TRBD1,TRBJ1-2,TGTGCCAGCAGCTCCGGGACAGGGGATAACTATGGCTACACCTTC,CASSSGTGDNYGYTF
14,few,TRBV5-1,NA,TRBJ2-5,TGCGCCAGCAGCTTGAATTCGCCTCGGGAGACCCAGTACTTC,CASSLNSPRETQYF
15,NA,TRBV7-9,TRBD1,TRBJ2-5,TGTGCCAGCAGCGGGACCCAGGGGGCGGGGGAGACCCAGTACTTC,CASSGTQGAGETQYF
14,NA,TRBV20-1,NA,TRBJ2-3,TGCAGTGCTAGAGACGGACAAAGCACAGATACGCAGTATTTT,CSARDGQSTDTQYF
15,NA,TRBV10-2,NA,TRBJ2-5,TGCGCCAGCAGTGAGTTCAGGCTCAAGGGGGAGACCCAGTACTTC,CASSEFRLKGETQYF